This TCR beta chain was identified during a study of beta chain features in type 1 diabetes. Findings and limits, study-wide: Cells that show high TCR expression could be over-represented by cDNA sequencing.

V shed 2 bases and J shed 0 bases, with 4 bases lying between them. The CDR3 sequence is 13 residues long. Per the germline V gene, CDR1 is MNHEY and CDR2 is SVGAGI. This clone was counted a few times. Its antigen remains unidentified. Reverse transcribing all isolated RNA meant expressed TCRB transcripts were sequenced. Produced via immunoSEQ multiplex PCR; TCRdb's table is partial and in-frame only. The profile shows 240,000 or so clones, approximately 70% of them singletons. The chain combines TRBV6-5 with TRBJ1-1; the D is unclear. The TCR was taken from a man younger than 40 in good health. The sample was naive CD4+ T cells from blood. The CDR3 DNA reads TGTGCCAGCAGTTACCGGATGAACACTGAAGCTTTCTTT. It translates to CASSYRMNTEAFF.